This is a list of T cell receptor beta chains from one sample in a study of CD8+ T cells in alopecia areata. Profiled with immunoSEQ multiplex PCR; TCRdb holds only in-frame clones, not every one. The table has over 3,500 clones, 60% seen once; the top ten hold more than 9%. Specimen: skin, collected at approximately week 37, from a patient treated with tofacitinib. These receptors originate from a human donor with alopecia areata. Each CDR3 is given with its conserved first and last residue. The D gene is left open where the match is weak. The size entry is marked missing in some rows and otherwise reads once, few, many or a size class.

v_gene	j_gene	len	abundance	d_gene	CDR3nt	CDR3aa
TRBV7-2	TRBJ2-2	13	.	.	TGTGCCAGCAGCTTAGATCAGACCGGGGAGCTGTTTTTT	CASSLDQTGELFF
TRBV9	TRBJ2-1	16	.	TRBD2	TGTGCCAGCAGCGGGACTAGCGGGAGAGTTAGGAATGAGCAGTTCTTC	CASSGTSGRVRNEQFF
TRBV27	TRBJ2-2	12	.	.	TGTGCCAGCATTACGAACACCGGGGAGCTGTTTTTT	CASITNTGELFF
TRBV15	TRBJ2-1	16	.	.	TGTGCCACCAGCTTAGCCAGCGGAATATCCTACAATGAGCAGTTCTTC	CATSLASGISYNEQFF
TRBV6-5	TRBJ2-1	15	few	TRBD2	TGTGCCAGCAGTAGGAGCGGGGACTCCTACAATGAGCAGTTCTTC	CASSRSGDSYNEQFF
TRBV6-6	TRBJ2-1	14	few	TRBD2	TGTGCCAGCAGTGCGCTAGCGGGAGCCAATGAGCAGTTCTTC	CASSALAGANEQFF
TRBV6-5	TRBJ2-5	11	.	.	TGTGCCAGCAGTTTCCAAGAGACCCAGTACTTC	CASSFQETQYF
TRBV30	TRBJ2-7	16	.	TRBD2	TGTGCCTGGAGTCCCCGTCGGCTAGCGGACTCCTACGAGCAGTACTTC	CAWSPRRLADSYEQYF
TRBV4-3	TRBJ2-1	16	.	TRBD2	TGCGCCAGCAGCCAGGCCGGACTAGCGGGATACAATGAGCAGTTCTTC	CASSQAGLAGYNEQFF
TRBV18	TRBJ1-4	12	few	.	TGTGCCAGCTCCCTACGAGGCGAAAAACTGTTTTTT	CASSLRGEKLFF
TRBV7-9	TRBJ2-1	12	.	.	TGTGCCAGCAGCTTAGTCCACAATGAGCAGTTCTTC	CASSLVHNEQFF
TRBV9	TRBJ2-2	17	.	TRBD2	TGTGCCAGCAGCGTAGCTCCCGCGGGAGGGCGGACCGGGGAGCTGTTTTTT	CASSVAPAGGRTGELFF
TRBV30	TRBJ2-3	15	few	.	TGTGCCTGGAGTGTACGAGGACAGGGAGGGGATACGCAGTATTTT	CAWSVRGQGGDTQYF
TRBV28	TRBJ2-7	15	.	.	TGTGCCAGCAGTCATACAGGGCTGGGGTCCTACGAGCAGTACTTC	CASSHTGLGSYEQYF
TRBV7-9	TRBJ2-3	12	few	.	TGTGCCAGCAGCTCGGTCACAGATACGCAGTATTTT	CASSSVTDTQYF
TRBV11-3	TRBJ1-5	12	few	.	TGTGCCAGCAGGGTTGGCAATCAGCCCCAGCATTTT	CASRVGNQPQHF
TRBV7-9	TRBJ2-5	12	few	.	TGTGCCAGCAGCTTAGATATCGGGACCCAGTACTTC	CASSLDIGTQYF
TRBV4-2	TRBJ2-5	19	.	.	TGTGCCAGCAGCCAATTTTCCTCAGGGGGGGGAACTGCAGGAGAGACCCAGTACTTC	CASSQFSSGGGTAGETQYF
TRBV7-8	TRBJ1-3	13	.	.	TGTGCCAGCAGCTTCAACTCTGGAAACACCATATATTTT	CASSFNSGNTIYF
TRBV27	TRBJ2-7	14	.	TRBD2	TGTGCCAGCAGTTTCGCCGGGGGGTGGTACGAGCAGTACTTC	CASSFAGGWYEQYF
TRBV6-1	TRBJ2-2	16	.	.	TGTGCCAGCAGTGAAGCGCTTGCAGGGACCACCGGGGAGCTGTTTTTT	CASSEALAGTTGELFF
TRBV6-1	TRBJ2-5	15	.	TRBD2	TGTGCCAGCAGTTCGGGACTAGCGGGAACATATGACCAGTACTTC	CASSSGLAGTYDQYF
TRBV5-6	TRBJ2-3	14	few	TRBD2	TGTGCCAGCAGCTTGACTAGCGGGACGTATACGCAGTATTTT	CASSLTSGTYTQYF
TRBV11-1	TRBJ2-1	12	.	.	TGTGCCAGCAGCCCATTAGCCTATGAGCAGTTCTTC	CASSPLAYEQFF
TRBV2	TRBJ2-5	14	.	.	TGTGCCAGCAGTGAGGCCGGAGGGAAAGAGACCCAGTACTTC	CASSEAGGKETQYF
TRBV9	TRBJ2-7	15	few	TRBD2	TGTGCCAGCAGCGTAGGACTAGCGGTAACCTACGAGCAGTACTTC	CASSVGLAVTYEQYF
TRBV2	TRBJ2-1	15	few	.	TGTGCCAGCAGTGACGCGAGGGCCCAACCCAATGAGCAGTTCTTC	CASSDARAQPNEQFF
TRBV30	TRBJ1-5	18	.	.	TGTGCCTGGAGTGTACGGGCCCTCACCGGCTATAGCAATCAGCCCCAGCATTTT	CAWSVRALTGYSNQPQHF
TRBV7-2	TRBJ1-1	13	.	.	TGTGCCAGCAGCTTAGGGTATGGGACTGAAGCTTTCTTT	CASSLGYGTEAFF